The 2 T cell receptor beta chains given below trace back to one sample, sequenced in a study of blood T cell repertoires in COVID-19. The assay was immunoSEQ multiplex PCR, and TCRdb's table has in-frame clones only and misses some. The sample lists 170,000 or so clones, 85% to 90% occurring once. The sequenced sample consisted of PBMCs or T cells enriched from blood (not recorded which). These receptor sequences come from a man in his forties who had recovered from COVID-19.

The chain carries TRBV2 and TRBJ2-3; 8 nucleotides align to TRBD1. Germline CDR1 SNHLY, CDR2 FYNNEI. With 7 bases clipped from V and 2 bases from J, the junction kept 5 bases outside the gene matches. This CDR3 spans 14 amino acids. DNA of the CDR3: TGTGCCAGCAAGGCGGGACAGGCCACAGATACGCAGTATTTT. Encoded protein: CASKAGQATDTQYF.

The chain couples TRBV29-1 to TRBJ1-2, with 7 nucleotides matching TRBD1. The CDR3 runs to 19 residues. Germline trimming cut 0 bases from V and 0 bases from J; bases unmatched to any gene: 16. Germline V gives CDR1 SQVTM, CDR2 ANQGSEA. Written as DNA, the CDR3 is TGCAGCGTTGAAGAAAGCCCCTTTAGGACAGGATTAGCTAACTATGGCTACACCTTC. Translating it yields CSVEESPFRTGLANYGYTF.